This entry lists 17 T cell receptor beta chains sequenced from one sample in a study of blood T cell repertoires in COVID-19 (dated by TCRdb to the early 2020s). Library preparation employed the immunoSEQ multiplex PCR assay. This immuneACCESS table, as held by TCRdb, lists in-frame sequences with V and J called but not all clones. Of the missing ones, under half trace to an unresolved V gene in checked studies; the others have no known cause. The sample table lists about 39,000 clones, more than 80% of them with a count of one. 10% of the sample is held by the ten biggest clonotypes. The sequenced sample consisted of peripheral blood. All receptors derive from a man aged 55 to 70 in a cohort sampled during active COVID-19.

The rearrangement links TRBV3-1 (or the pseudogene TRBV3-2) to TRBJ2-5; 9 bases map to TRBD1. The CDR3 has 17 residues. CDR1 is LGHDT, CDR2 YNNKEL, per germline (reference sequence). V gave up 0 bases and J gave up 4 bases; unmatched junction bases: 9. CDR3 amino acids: CASSQDDRTGVGETQYF. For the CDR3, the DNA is TGTGCCAGCAGCCAAGATGATCGGACAGGGGTTGGAGAGACCCAGTACTTC.

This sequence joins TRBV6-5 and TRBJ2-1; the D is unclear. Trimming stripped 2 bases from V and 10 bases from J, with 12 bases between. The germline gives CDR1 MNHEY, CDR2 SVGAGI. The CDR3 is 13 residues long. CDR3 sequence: CASSYNEATEQFF. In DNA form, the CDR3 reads TGTGCCAGCAGTTACAATGAGGCCACCGAGCAGTTCTTC.

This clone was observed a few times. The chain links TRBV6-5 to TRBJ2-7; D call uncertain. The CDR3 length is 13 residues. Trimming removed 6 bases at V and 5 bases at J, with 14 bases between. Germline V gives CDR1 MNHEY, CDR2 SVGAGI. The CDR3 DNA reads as TGTGCCAGCAGAGCAGTGCCACGGGACGAGCAGTACTTC. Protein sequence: CASRAVPRDEQYF.

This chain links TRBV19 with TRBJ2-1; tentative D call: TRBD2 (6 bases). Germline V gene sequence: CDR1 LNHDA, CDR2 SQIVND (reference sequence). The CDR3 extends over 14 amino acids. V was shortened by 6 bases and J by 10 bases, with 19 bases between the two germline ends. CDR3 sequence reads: CASSPSGPSREQFF. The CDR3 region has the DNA TGTGCCAGTAGCCCCAGCGGGCCGAGCCGGGAGCAGTTCTTC.

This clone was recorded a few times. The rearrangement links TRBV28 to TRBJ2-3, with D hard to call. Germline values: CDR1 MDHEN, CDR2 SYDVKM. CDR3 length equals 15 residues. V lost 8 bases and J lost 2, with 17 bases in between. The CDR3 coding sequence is TGTGCCAGCTCCTTTCCCCCGGAGCTCACAGATACGCAGTATTTT. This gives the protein CASSFPPELTDTQYF.

The CDR3 is CASRLGAGLISDTQYF. The CDR3 DNA sequence: TGTGCCAGCAGATTGGGAGCGGGCCTCATCTCAGATACGCAGTATTTT. The chain combines TRBV7-8 with TRBJ2-3; tentative D call: TRBD2 (6 bases). CDR1 is SGHVS, CDR2 FQNEAQ, per germline. The CDR3 is 16 amino acids. Trimming cost V 6 bases and J 4 bases, with 20 bases left between them.

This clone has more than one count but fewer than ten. The DNA of the CDR3 is TGTGCCAGCAGTTTTTATCAGGGGGGCACCGGGGAGCTGTTTTTT. Its translation is CASSFYQGGTGELFF. The genes are TRBV27 and TRBJ2-2, with D possibly matching TRBD1 (7 bases). The CDR3 covers 15 residues. Trimming removed 3 bases from V and 4 bases from J, with 12 bases in between. The germline CDR1 and CDR2 sequences are MNHEY and SMNVEV (reference sequence).

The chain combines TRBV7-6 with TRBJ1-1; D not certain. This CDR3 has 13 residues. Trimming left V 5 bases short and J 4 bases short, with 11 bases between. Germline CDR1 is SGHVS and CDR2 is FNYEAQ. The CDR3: CASSPSAPTEAFF. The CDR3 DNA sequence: TGTGCCAGCAGCCCAAGCGCTCCCACTGAAGCTTTCTTT.

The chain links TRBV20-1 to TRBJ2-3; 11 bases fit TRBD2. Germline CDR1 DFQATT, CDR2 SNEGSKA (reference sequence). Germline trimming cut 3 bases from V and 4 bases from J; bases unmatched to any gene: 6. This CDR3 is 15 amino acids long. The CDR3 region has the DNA TGCAGTGCTAGTTTAGCGGGAGGGCCTGCAGATACGCAGTATTTT. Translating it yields CSASLAGGPADTQYF.

For the CDR3, the DNA is TGTGCCAGTAGCCATGCGGACAGGGAGGGCACTGAAGCTTTCTTT. It translates to CASSHADREGTEAFF. This chain uses TRBV19 with TRBJ1-1; 8 nucleotides align to TRBD1. The germline CDR1 and CDR2 sequences are LNHDA and SQIVND (reference sequence). Trimming took 6 bases from V and 4 from J; bases not matched to a gene: 10. The CDR3 runs to 15 residues.

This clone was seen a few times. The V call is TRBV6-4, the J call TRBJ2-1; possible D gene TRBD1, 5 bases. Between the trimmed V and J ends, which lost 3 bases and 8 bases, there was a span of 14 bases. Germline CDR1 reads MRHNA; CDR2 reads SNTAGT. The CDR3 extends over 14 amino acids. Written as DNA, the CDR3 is TGTGCCAGCAGTGAAAGAACAGGTCTACATGAGCAGTTCTTC. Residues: CASSERTGLHEQFF.

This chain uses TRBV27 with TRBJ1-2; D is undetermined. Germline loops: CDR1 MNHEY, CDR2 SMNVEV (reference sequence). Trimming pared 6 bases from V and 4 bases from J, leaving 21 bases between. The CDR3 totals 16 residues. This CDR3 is CASSRSRSMTGYGYTF. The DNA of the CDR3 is TGTGCCAGCAGCCGCAGTCGGTCCATGACGGGCTATGGCTACACCTTC.

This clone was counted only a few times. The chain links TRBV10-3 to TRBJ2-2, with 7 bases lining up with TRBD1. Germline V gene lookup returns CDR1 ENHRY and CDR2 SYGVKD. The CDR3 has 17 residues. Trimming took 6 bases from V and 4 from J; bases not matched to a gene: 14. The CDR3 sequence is CAIRDRRQGVATGELFF. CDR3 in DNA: TGTGCCATCAGAGACCGGCGGCAGGGGGTGGCCACCGGGGAGCTGTTTTTT.

In nucleotides, the CDR3 is TGTGCCACCCAACCCCCCGGGCGGGGCACAGATACGCAGTATTTT. It yields the protein CATQPPGRGTDTQYF. The V call is TRBV27, the J call TRBJ2-3; D perhaps matches TRBD2 (5 bases). Germline lookup yields CDR1 MNHEY and CDR2 SMNVEV (reference sequence). Trimming shortened V by 10 bases and J by 1 base, and 18 bases separated the two germline ends. The CDR3 totals 15 residues.

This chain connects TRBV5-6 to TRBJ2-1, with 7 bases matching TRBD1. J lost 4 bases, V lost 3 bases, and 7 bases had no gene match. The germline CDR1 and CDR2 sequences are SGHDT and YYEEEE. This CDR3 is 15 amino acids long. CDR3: CASSSLTGIYNEQFF. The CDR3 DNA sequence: TGTGCCAGCAGCTCGTTGACAGGGATTTACAATGAGCAGTTCTTC.

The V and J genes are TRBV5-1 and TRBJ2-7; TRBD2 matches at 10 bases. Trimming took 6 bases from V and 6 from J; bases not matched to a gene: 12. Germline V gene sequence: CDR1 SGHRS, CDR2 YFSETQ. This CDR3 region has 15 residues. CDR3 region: CASTDWTSGNLEQYF. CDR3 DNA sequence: TGCGCCAGCACCGATTGGACTAGCGGAAATCTCGAGCAGTACTTC.

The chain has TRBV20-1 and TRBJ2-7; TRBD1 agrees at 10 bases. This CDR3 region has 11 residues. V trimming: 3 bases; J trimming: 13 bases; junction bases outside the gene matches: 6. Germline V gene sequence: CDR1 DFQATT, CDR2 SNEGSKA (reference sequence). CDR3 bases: TGCAGTGCTAGGGCCGGGACAGGGGAATACTTC. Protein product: CSARAGTGEYF.